This is a list of T cell receptor beta chains from one sample in a study of cytomegalovirus exposure and HLA in healthy donors. The data were produced by immunoSEQ multiplex PCR, yet TCRdb's version contains in-frame clones alone and is incomplete. The sample records 100,000 to 120,000 clones, 90% to 96% being singletons. Sample: PBMCs. The receptor source for this set is a woman between 18 and 30 years old in good health and CMV-seronegative. Both conserved end residues are part of each CDR3. Fields, in order: D gene, V gene, CDR3 length, J gene, clone size, CDR3 DNA, CDR3 protein. A D gene is named only where the DNA matches it firmly. Clone size is stated in some rows and not others, as once, few, many or a class when expanded.

TRBD1,TRBV6-5,16,TRBJ1-2,.,TGTGCCAGCAGTTCCAGCTGGACAGGGGGCTTCTATGGCTACACCTTC,CASSSSWTGGFYGYTF
TRBD1,TRBV28,15,TRBJ2-7,.,TGTGCCAGCAGTTTACCCGGGACAGGGTCCTACGAGCAGTACTTC,CASSLPGTGSYEQYF
TRBD1,TRBV18,15,TRBJ1-3,once,TGTGCCAGCTCACCAAGGACAGGGTCTGGAAACACCATATATTTT,CASSPRTGSGNTIYF
.,TRBV5-1,14,TRBJ2-7,.,TGCGCCAGCAGCTTGGGGCAGGGGCCCTACGAGCAGTACTTC,CASSLGQGPYEQYF
.,TRBV4-3,15,TRBJ2-7,once,TGCGCCAGCAGCCAAGATCGGGGAAGTGGGTACGAGCAGTACTTC,CASSQDRGSGYEQYF
TRBD2,TRBV5-4,15,TRBJ2-5,.,TGTGCCAGCAGCTTGGTACTAGCGAGGCAAGAGACCCAGTACTTC,CASSLVLARQETQYF
.,TRBV2,14,TRBJ2-5,.,TGTGCCAGCAGACCCGGCCTAGCCGGGGAGACCCAGTACTTC,CASRPGLAGETQYF
.,TRBV19,12,TRBJ2-7,.,TGTGCCAGTATCTCCCGAGCGGGCGAGCAGTACTTC,CASISRAGEQYF
.,TRBV7-2,14,TRBJ1-2,.,TGTGCCAGCAGCTTATTTGTAGGGGACTATGGCTACACCTTC,CASSLFVGDYGYTF
.,TRBV11-2,14,TRBJ2-7,.,TGTGCCAGCAGCACCCGGGACTCCCCGGGAGAGCAGTACTTC,CASSTRDSPGEQYF
.,TRBV5-6,14,TRBJ2-5,.,TGTGCCAGCAGCTCAGCAGGGATACAAGAGACCCAGTACTTC,CASSSAGIQETQYF
.,TRBV7-9,15,TRBJ2-3,.,TGTGCCAGCAGCTTTTCCCTCTCGGAGGGAGATACGCAGTATTTT,CASSFSLSEGDTQYF
.,TRBV30,13,TRBJ1-6,.,TGTGCCTGGAGTGTACAGGGTGGGTCACCCCTCCACTTT,CAWSVQGGSPLHF
TRBD2,TRBV7-2,15,TRBJ2-7,.,TGTGCCAGCAGCTTGACTAGCGGGGGCCCCTACGAGCAGTACTTC,CASSLTSGGPYEQYF
TRBD2,TRBV5-6,15,TRBJ2-1,.,TGTGCCAGCAGCCCCGAAGCGGGGGCCTACAATGAGCAGTTCTTC,CASSPEAGAYNEQFF
.,TRBV5-4,14,TRBJ1-6,once,TGTGCCAGCAGCGCCGGACAGCATAATTCACCCCTCCACTTT,CASSAGQHNSPLHF
.,TRBV11-2,13,TRBJ2-2,.,TGTGCCAGCAGCTTCACGAACACCGGGGAGCTGTTTTTT,CASSFTNTGELFF
TRBD1,TRBV19,13,TRBJ2-7,.,TGTGCCAGTAGGGGACAGGGGTTCTACGAGCAGTACTTC,CASRGQGFYEQYF
TRBD1,TRBV5-6,16,TRBJ2-3,.,TGTGCCAGCAGCCCCGGACAGGGGAGGGTTACAGATACGCAGTATTTT,CASSPGQGRVTDTQYF
.,TRBV19,15,TRBJ1-1,.,TGTGCCAGTAGTAGGACGGCGGGTTTGAACACTGAAGCTTTCTTT,CASSRTAGLNTEAFF
TRBD2,TRBV28,17,TRBJ2-5,.,TGTGCCAGCAGTTTATTCACTAGCGGGGGGAGAGGAGAGACCCAGTACTTC,CASSLFTSGGRGETQYF
.,TRBV14,14,TRBJ2-7,.,TGTGCCAGCAGCCGTGGACAGACCTTTTCGATGCAGTACTTC,CASSRGQTFSMQYF
.,TRBV4-1,16,TRBJ1-1,once,TGCGCCAGCAGCCAAGGGGTCCGGATCGGGGACACTGAAGCTTTCTTT,CASSQGVRIGDTEAFF
TRBD2,TRBV7-8,15,TRBJ2-7,once,TGTGCCAGCAGCTACACGGGACTAGCGGGGGTCGAGCAGTACTTC,CASSYTGLAGVEQYF
TRBD1,TRBV4-1,17,TRBJ2-5,.,TGCGCCAGCAGCCAAGGATATTCAGGGGGATTGGAAGAGACCCAGTACTTC,CASSQGYSGGLEETQYF
TRBD1,TRBV5-4,15,TRBJ1-6,.,TGTGCCAGCAGCCAATTCGACAGGGCAAATTCACCCCTCCACTTT,CASSQFDRANSPLHF
.,TRBV2,16,TRBJ2-3,.,TGTGCCAGCAAAGTGTTGAGAAACCCCCCCACAGATACGCAGTATTTT,CASKVLRNPPTDTQYF
.,TRBV28,15,TRBJ1-1,.,TGTGCCAGCAGGCCGCGACAGGTCCAAAACACTGAAGCTTTCTTT,CASRPRQVQNTEAFF
.,TRBV7-6,14,TRBJ2-5,.,TGTGCCAGCAGTCCCCTTCGATTTCAGGAGACCCAGTACTTC,CASSPLRFQETQYF
TRBD2,TRBV5-5,18,TRBJ2-5,.,TGTGCCAGCAGCAAGGGACTAGCGGGGGGGATTGAGCAAGAGACCCAGTACTTC,CASSKGLAGGIEQETQYF
TRBD1,TRBV7-9,14,TRBJ2-3,.,TGTGCCAGCGGCGAGGGGGCCCCCACAGATACGCAGTATTTT,CASGEGAPTDTQYF
TRBD1,TRBV6-5,14,TRBJ1-1,.,TGTGCCAGCAAAAAAACAGGGGCAAACACTGAAGCTTTCTTT,CASKKTGANTEAFF
TRBD2,TRBV11-3,17,TRBJ2-4,.,TGTGCCAGCAGCTTAGTCAGGGAGGGTGTAGCCAAAAACATTCAGTACTTC,CASSLVREGVAKNIQYF
.,TRBV7-9,12,TRBJ1-1,.,TGTGCCAGCAGCTTGGACAGTTCTGAAGCTTTCTTT,CASSLDSSEAFF
.,TRBV29-1,13,TRBJ2-3,.,TGCAGCGTTGAAGGGTCAGGCACAGATACGCAGTATTTT,CSVEGSGTDTQYF
.,TRBV19,14,TRBJ1-6,.,TGTGCCAGTAGTTGGGGAGCAGAAAATTCACCCCTCCACTTT,CASSWGAENSPLHF
.,TRBV9,14,TRBJ2-1,.,TGTGGGTCGGGGAAGGGGGGGCTGTTTGATGAGCAGTTCTTC,CGSGKGGLFDEQFF
.,TRBV7-9,15,TRBJ1-5,.,TGTGCCAGCAGCCCCCGAGGGGGGGGCAATCAGCCCCAGCATTTT,CASSPRGGGNQPQHF
.,TRBV10-3,14,TRBJ2-7,.,TGTGCCATCAGTGAGTGGAGGGAAGCCTACGAGCAGTACTTC,CAISEWREAYEQYF
TRBD1,TRBV27,12,TRBJ2-1,.,TGTGCCAGCAGTGTACAGGGGAATGAGCAGTTCTTC,CASSVQGNEQFF
TRBD1,TRBV6-1,14,TRBJ1-1,.,TGTGCCAGCAGTGGGACAGGTCGGAACACTGAAGCTTTCTTT,CASSGTGRNTEAFF
TRBD2,TRBV5-1,16,TRBJ2-5,.,TGCGCCAGCAGCTTGGTGGTAGCGGGGGCCCAAGAGACCCAGTACTTC,CASSLVVAGAQETQYF
.,TRBV28,13,TRBJ1-1,.,TGTGCCAGCAGCCCGGGGGGGGGCACTGAAGCTTTCTTT,CASSPGGGTEAFF
.,TRBV6-1,15,TRBJ1-5,.,TGTGCCAGCAGTGAACCCGGGAGACGGGCTCAGCCCCAGCATTTT,CASSEPGRRAQPQHF
.,TRBV11-2,14,TRBJ1-5,.,TGTGCCAGCAGCTTACCAGGGCCCAATCAGCCCCAGCATTTT,CASSLPGPNQPQHF
.,TRBV5-1,14,TRBJ1-1,.,TGCGCCAGCAGCCCGACAGGTTGGGGCTCTGAAGCTTTCTTT,CASSPTGWGSEAFF
.,TRBV18,15,TRBJ1-5,.,TGTGCCAGCTCACCACCCGGCAGGGAAGATCAGCCCCAGCATTTT,CASSPPGREDQPQHF
TRBD1,TRBV18,15,TRBJ2-1,.,TGTGCCAGCTCACCTCCGGGACAGGCGAACAATGAGCAGTTCTTC,CASSPPGQANNEQFF
TRBD1,TRBV27,16,TRBJ1-2,.,TGTGCCAGCAGTCTCCAAGCGACAGGGACCTACTATGGCTACACCTTC,CASSLQATGTYYGYTF
.,TRBV21-1,15,TRBJ1-2,.,TGTGCCAGCAGCAAAGGGTACAGGTCCAGGATAGGCTACACCTTC,CASSKGYRSRIGYTF
.,TRBV29-1,12,TRBJ2-1,.,TGCAGCGTTGGGTGGGTCGGGAATGAGCAGTTCTTC,CSVGWVGNEQFF
TRBD1,TRBV9,15,TRBJ2-1,.,TGTGCCAGCAGCGTAGGGGGGGACAGGGAGTTTGAGCAGTTCTTC,CASSVGGDREFEQFF
.,TRBV6-4,13,TRBJ2-3,.,TGTGCCAGCAGTGACCTCGAATCCGGGACGCAGTATTTT,CASSDLESGTQYF
.,TRBV5-6,17,TRBJ1-2,.,TGTGCCAGCAGCCCCCTCGGGACTCGCAAAACCAACTATGGCTACACCTTC,CASSPLGTRKTNYGYTF
TRBD1,TRBV5-1,16,TRBJ2-5,once,TGCGCCAGCAGCGACCCGGGACAGGTGGTACAAGAGACCCAGTACTTC,CASSDPGQVVQETQYF
.,TRBV4-2,16,TRBJ1-6,.,TGTGCCAGCAGCCAAGATTTCCAGGGTGGAAATTCACCCCTCCACTTT,CASSQDFQGGNSPLHF
.,TRBV9,13,TRBJ2-2,.,TGTGCCAGCAGTTATATCTCCACCGGGGAGCTGTTTTTT,CASSYISTGELFF
TRBD1,TRBV2,16,TRBJ1-5,.,TGTGCCAGCAGTTTCGGCTCGGGACAGGGAGGTCAGCCCCAGCATTTT,CASSFGSGQGGQPQHF